The 30 T cell receptor beta chains below were found in one sample sequenced in a study of OX40 agonist ivuxolimab in advanced cancers. Profiled with immunoSEQ multiplex PCR; TCRdb holds only in-frame clones, not every one. Counted here are just over 60,000 clones, more than 85% occurring once; the ten biggest clones make up 0.62%. Sample: CD4+ or CD8+ T cells sorted from blood, taken in a trial of the OX40 agonist ivuxolimab. These receptors were obtained from an adult with an advanced solid tumor such as melanoma, head and neck, liver or kidney cancer.

The V call is TRBV6-6, the J call TRBJ2-3; 7 nucleotides line up with TRBD1. This CDR3 contains 15 residues. V was pared by 2 bases and J by 4 bases, with 6 bases of the junction left unmatched. Per germline, CDR1 MNHNY and CDR2 SVGAGI (reference sequence). CDR3 DNA: TGTGCCAGCAGTTACCGACAGGGTTGGCCAGATACGCAGTATTTT. It codes for CASSYRQGWPDTQYF.

The chain has TRBV6-1 and TRBJ2-3; either TRBD1 or TRBD2 may fit D (6 bases each). This CDR3 has 13 amino acids. Germline-derived CDR1 and CDR2 are MNHNS and SASEGT. The ends were cut back, 11 bases at V and 1 base at J, with 13 bases in the middle. CDR3 protein: CACRGPRTDTQYF. CDR3 bases: TGTGCCTGCCGGGGGCCCCGCACAGATACGCAGTATTTT.

J is TRBJ2-1 and V is TRBV6-1; D is perhaps TRBD1 (5 bases). This CDR3 is 15 amino acids long. Germline assignment: CDR1 MNHNS and CDR2 SASEGT. Trimming removed 9 bases from V and 1 base from J, with 16 bases in between. The DNA for the CDR3 is TGTGCCAGTACTGAAAGGGGTGGGTCCTACAATGAGCAGTTCTTC. Translated, it gives CASTERGGSYNEQFF.

This chain links TRBV2 with TRBJ1-1; no definite D call. The germline V gene has CDR1 SNHLY and CDR2 FYNNEI. V shed 0 bases and J shed 11 bases, with 7 bases lying between them. The CDR3 sequence is 11 residues long. CDR3 DNA sequence: TGTGCCAGCAGTGAAGCGGGCACCGCTTTCTTT. As protein: CASSEAGTAFF.

This chain uses TRBV6-1 with TRBJ2-7; 7 nucleotides agree with TRBD2. The J segment lost 2 bases and the V segment lost 4 bases, leaving 8 bases of the junction unmatched. Germline CDR1 is MNHNS and CDR2 is SASEGT. The CDR3 length is 15 residues. In DNA, the CDR3 is TGTGCCAGCAGTGGGGTCGGGGGGAAGGCCTACGAGCAGTACTTC. Protein product: CASSGVGGKAYEQYF.

This clone was recorded once. The V gene is TRBV5-4, the J gene TRBJ2-2, with TRBD1 identical over 11 bases. The CDR3 is 18 residues long. Germline values: CDR1 SGHNT, CDR2 YYREEE (reference sequence). The V and J ends lost 4 bases and 4 bases, in that order; junction bases with no gene match: 12. DNA of the CDR3: TGTGCCAGCAGCAAACCGGGACAGGGGGTTGAAAGCACCGGGGAGCTGTTTTTT. This translates into CASSKPGQGVESTGELFF.

This clone showed up just once. The rearrangement links TRBV5-1 to TRBJ2-2; the D is unclear. The V end was cut by 5 bases, the J end by 5 bases, with 10 bases between. Germline values: CDR1 SGHRS, CDR2 YFSETQ. This CDR3 has 13 amino acids. The CDR3: CASRGSETGELFF. The CDR3 DNA reads as TGCGCCAGCAGGGGCTCGGAGACCGGGGAGCTGTTTTTT.

The chain has TRBV5-1 and TRBJ2-3, with D possibly TRBD1 on 5 matching bases. Per germline, CDR1 SGHRS and CDR2 YFSETQ. V was shortened by 1 base and J by 6 bases, with 12 bases between the two germline ends. CDR3 length equals 14 residues. CDR3: CASSLLGAKDTQYF. CDR3 nucleotide sequence: TGCGCCAGCAGCTTGCTTGGGGCCAAGGATACGCAGTATTTT.

The chain carries TRBV6-5 and TRBJ1-5; D not resolved. V dropped 3 bases and J dropped 3 bases, with 9 bases sitting between them. The CDR3 consists of 14 residues. Germline V lookup: CDR1 MNHEY, CDR2 SVGAGI. CDR3 nucleotides: TGTGCCAGCAGTTATGTGGGAAACAATCAGCCCCAGCATTTT. Translating it yields CASSYVGNNQPQHF.

The chain is built from TRBV19 and TRBJ2-3, with D unresolved. The CDR3 length is 14 residues. Germline CDR1 is LNHDA and CDR2 is SQIVND (reference sequence). Trimming shortened V by 1 base and J by 3 bases, and 8 bases separated the two germline ends. The CDR3 here is CASSIGSPTDTQYF. CDR3 nucleotide sequence: TGTGCCAGTAGTATAGGGTCCCCTACAGATACGCAGTATTTT.

V is TRBV6-6 and J is TRBJ1-1; 8 bases match TRBD1. The CDR3 length is 14 residues. Germline V lookup: CDR1 MNHNY, CDR2 SVGAGI (reference sequence). J gave up 0 bases and V 6 bases, and 3 bases lay outside the gene matches. This CDR3 is CASRPGQVNTEAFF. CDR3 nucleotide sequence: TGTGCCAGCAGGCCGGGACAGGTGAACACTGAAGCTTTCTTT.

The chain uses TRBV29-1 and TRBJ1-4; D not resolved. The CDR3 runs to 13 residues. Germline CDR1 is SQVTM and CDR2 is ANQGSEA. Trimming took 2 bases from V and 7 from J, leaving 11 bases between them. CDR3 sequence: CSVESWTGEKLFF. CDR3 DNA sequence: TGCAGCGTTGAATCATGGACGGGTGAAAAACTGTTTTTT.

V usage is TRBV5-4 and J usage is TRBJ1-2, with D tentatively TRBD1 (6 bases). The CDR3 sequence is 15 residues long. The germline V and J ends were trimmed by 7 bases and 3 bases, with 19 bases remaining between them. Germline CDR1 is SGHNT and CDR2 is YYREEE (reference sequence). The CDR3 here is CASRPGGGRDYGYTF. The CDR3 DNA reads as TGTGCCAGCCGCCCTGGGGGGGGCAGAGACTATGGCTACACCTTC.

The chain employs TRBV11-3 and TRBJ2-2, with a weak D call TRBD1 (6 bases). Per the germline V gene, CDR1 is SGHNT and CDR2 is YENEEA. The length of the CDR3 is 16 residues. Trimming took 4 bases from V and 0 from J, leaving 12 bases between them. The CDR3 protein is CASSSAGTSNTGELFF. CDR3 nucleotide sequence: TGTGCCAGCAGCTCCGCCGGGACATCGAACACCGGGGAGCTGTTTTTT.

The gene calls are TRBV6-1 and TRBJ2-3, with no clear D. Germline loops: CDR1 MNHNS, CDR2 SASEGT. Trimming shortened V by 5 bases and J by 7 bases, and 7 bases separated the two germline ends. The CDR3 has 11 residues. CDR3 nucleotides: TGTGCCAGCAGTTATCGGAATACGCAGTATTTT. Protein sequence: CASSYRNTQYF.

The rearrangement links TRBV6-5 to TRBJ1-2, with 11 bases matching TRBD1. The CDR3 totals 14 residues. V lost 6 bases, J lost 8 bases, and 8 bases stayed unmatched. The V gene's germline CDR1 is MNHEY and CDR2 SVGAGI. The CDR3 nucleotides are TGTGCCAGCAGGGTGGGACAGGGGGGACGGGGCTACACCTTC. It specifies CASRVGQGGRGYTF.

The chain recombines TRBV7-9 with TRBJ2-1; TRBD2 agrees at 8 bases. J gave up 1 base and V 6 bases, and 5 bases lay outside the gene matches. The CDR3 totals 15 residues. Germline CDR1 is SEHNR and CDR2 is FQNEAQ (reference sequence). CDR3 protein: CASRGREASYNEQFF. DNA of the CDR3: TGTGCCAGCAGGGGGCGGGAGGCATCCTACAATGAGCAGTTCTTC.

The V call is TRBV19, the J call TRBJ2-1; tentatively, D is TRBD2 (6 bases). Germline CDR1 LNHDA, CDR2 SQIVND (reference sequence). The CDR3 spans 14 residues. Trimming removed 6 bases from V and 12 bases from J, with 21 bases in between. The CDR3 protein is CASSRSGPEGVQFF. The CDR3 nucleotides read TGTGCCAGTAGCCGTAGCGGCCCCGAGGGTGTGCAGTTCTTC.

The J gene is TRBJ2-7, the V gene TRBV6-1, with D possibly being TRBD1 (6 bases). Trimming took 8 bases from V and 2 from J, leaving 13 bases between them. CDR1 is MNHNS and CDR2 is SASEGT in the germline V gene. The CDR3 spans 13 residues. In nucleotides, the CDR3 is TGTGCCAGCGGGTGGACAGATACCTACGAGCAGTACTTC. It encodes CASGWTDTYEQYF.

V and J are TRBV19 and TRBJ2-3; 10 bases are a match to TRBD1. This CDR3 has 13 residues. Losses at the gene ends were 9 bases for V and 5 bases for J; bases not matched to a gene: 5. Germline assignment: CDR1 LNHDA and CDR2 SQIVND (reference sequence). CDR3 residues: CASRDRGIDTQYF. The CDR3, as DNA: TGTGCCAGCAGGGACAGGGGAATAGATACGCAGTATTTT.

The chain has TRBV9 and TRBJ1-4, with D uncertain. The germline V and J ends were trimmed by 4 bases and 7 bases, with 17 bases remaining between them. Germline loops: CDR1 SGDLS, CDR2 YYNGEE. The CDR3 is 15 residues long. The CDR3 region is CASSSNRGSGEKLFF. In nucleotides, the CDR3 is TGTGCCAGCAGCTCGAACCGCGGCTCGGGTGAAAAACTGTTTTTT.

This chain links TRBV9 with TRBJ1-6; weak D call: TRBD1 (5 bases). The CDR3 has 16 amino acids. The germline gives CDR1 SGDLS, CDR2 YYNGEE. V was cut by 0 bases and J by 7 bases, with 14 bases left in between. The CDR3 loop is CASSVELAGPNSPLHF. For the CDR3, the DNA is TGTGCCAGCAGCGTAGAGCTCGCAGGGCCGAATTCACCCCTCCACTTT.

The chain employs TRBV7-2 and TRBJ2-5; no clear D gene. Germline CDR1 reads SGHTA; CDR2 reads FQGNSA. This CDR3 is 12 amino acids long. Trimming pared 3 bases from V and 4 bases from J, leaving 6 bases between. Here the CDR3 reads CASSFYGETQYF. The CDR3 region has the DNA TGTGCCAGCAGCTTTTACGGAGAGACCCAGTACTTC.

V usage is TRBV7-3 and J usage is TRBJ2-1; 9 bases map to TRBD2. V gave up 1 base and J gave up 5 bases; unmatched junction bases: 6. The CDR3 is made up of 16 amino acids. CDR1 is SGHTA, CDR2 FQGTGA, per germline. The CDR3 sequence: CASSLMASGINNEQFF. CDR3 DNA: TGTGCCAGCAGCTTAATGGCTAGCGGGATCAACAATGAGCAGTTCTTC.

The rearrangement joins TRBV30 to TRBJ1-5, with 9 bases that match TRBD1. Trimming took 4 bases from V and 4 from J; bases not matched to a gene: 11. CDR3 size: 16 residues. Germline lookup yields CDR1 GTSNPN and CDR2 SVGIG (reference sequence). CDR3 in amino acids: CAWNYVGQGPNQPQHF. DNA for the CDR3: TGTGCCTGGAATTATGTGGGACAGGGCCCGAATCAGCCCCAGCATTTT.

The CDR3 DNA reads TGCGCCAGCAGCCAACCTCCTGGTGGCAGATTGAACACCGGGGAGCTGTTTTTT. Its translation is CASSQPPGGRLNTGELFF. This chain uses TRBV4-1 with TRBJ2-2; no clear D gene. Germline CDR1 reads MGHRA; CDR2 reads YSYEKL. The CDR3 runs to 18 residues. V was trimmed by 2 bases and J by 1 base, leaving 17 bases between them.

Concerning this clone: The same CDR3 can be traced to other DNA sequences in this sample. The chain employs TRBV15 and TRBJ2-7; D possibly matches TRBD1 or TRBD2 (6 bases each). CDR1 LNHNV and CDR2 YYDKDF come from the germline V gene (reference sequence). This CDR3 is 14 amino acids long. V was cut by 0 bases and J by 2 bases, with 8 bases left in between. The CDR3 sequence: CATSRDRGPYEQYF. The DNA of the CDR3 is TGTGCCACCAGCAGAGATCGGGGGCCCTACGAGCAGTACTTC.

Only one count was recorded for this clone. The rearrangement joins TRBV21-1 to TRBJ1-2. TRBV21-1 is a listed pseudogene. The CDR3 contains 17 residues. CDR3 sequence: CASSKALREGPVLGYTF. The CDR3 coding sequence is TGTGCCAGCAGCAAAGCGCTGAGGGAGGGGCCCGTCTTGGGCTACACCTTC.

The chain uses TRBV5-4 and TRBJ1-4, with TRBD1 identical over 9 bases. Trimming removed 0 bases from V and 4 bases from J; junction bases left unmatched: 1. From germline, CDR1 is SGHNT and CDR2 YYREEE (reference sequence). The CDR3 has 15 amino acids. CDR3 sequence (DNA): TGTGCCAGCAGCTTGGGGGGACAGGGTAATGAAAAACTGTTTTTT. Translation gives CASSLGGQGNEKLFF.

The J gene is TRBJ2-7, the V gene TRBV5-1; no clear D. V shed 4 bases and J shed 3 bases, with 5 bases lying between them. Germline V CDR1 and CDR2: SGHRS, YFSETQ. This CDR3 contains 11 residues. Here the CDR3 DNA reads TGCGCCAGCAGCCCGGGCTACGAGCAGTACTTC. Protein product: CASSPGYEQYF.